The present T cell receptor beta chain was sequenced within a study of glioma-infiltrating T cells. TCR alpha and beta CDR3 regions were amplified from RNA using iRepertoire nested multiplex PCR. Input was roughly 100-450 ng of tissue mRNA or PBMC total RNA. TCRdb passed the multiplex PCR reads through MiXCR, listing each CDR3 protein once. The table lists 44,000 or so distinct CDR3 sequences, approximately 20% of them singletons, with less than 7% in the top ten. V gave up 7 bases and J gave up 4 bases, with 16 bases separating them. Germline V gives CDR1 SQVTM, CDR2 ANQGSEA. This CDR3 contains 13 residues.

Sequencing was performed on glioma tissue, nonneoplastic brain tissue, or PBMCs (not recorded which). The receptor comes from a human donor with low-grade glioma or glioblastoma, undergoing nonglioma brain surgery, or in good health (not recorded which). V gene TRBV29-1 combines with J gene TRBJ2-5; TRBD2 might be the D (6 bases). The CDR3 DNA sequence: TGCAGCGCCCGCCAGGAGGGGCGAGAGACCCAGTACTTC. This translates into CSARQEGRETQYF.